This T cell receptor (beta chain) was documented in a study of CD8 T cells in ankylosing spondylitis (dated by TCRdb to the late 2010s). For the study in its entirety: To find TCR variants linked to disease, the study profiled T cell receptor beta repertoires in ankylosing spondylitis patients and healthy donors. The whole study cohort included over 85 healthy donors and 25 ankylosing spondylitis patients. Samples of peripheral blood were taken, and for ankylosing spondylitis patients, synovial fluid was collected as well.

The germline V gene encodes CDR1 SGHRS and CDR2 YFSETQ. The germline ends are 20 bases apart after V is trimmed by 5 bases and J by 3 bases. Its CDR3 holds 17 amino acids, cysteine through phenylalanine. Only the CDR3 DNA stays, 51 bases, in frame from base 1. Sequenced on an Illumina HiSeq 2500. Quantitative 5'-RACE with molecular barcodes was the method used to prepare the TCR beta libraries. Per the original workflow: A new computational method based on a probabilistic model of VDJ rearrangement was used to identify disease-linked TCR variants. TCRdb reprocessing: public reads trimmed at Q25 with fastp, clones called with MiXCR, in-frame beta chains kept. CDR3 protein duplicates are merged, each entry listing the most common genes and DNA. The V and J calls come from TCRdb's annotation, not from the publication. The sample yields fewer than 400,000 distinct CDR3 sequences; under 15% were counted once. The leading ten clones occupy approximately 0.99% of the sample.

Concerning this clonotype itself: Its binding antigen is unknown. No base-level quality is on record; no much larger clone is a single base apart.

The paper as a whole reports these results and caveats: In peripheral blood, the disease-linked clones were found at relatively low frequencies and had a CD8+ phenotype. Significant enrichment of the disease-linked clones was reported in matched synovial fluid samples from ankylosing spondylitis patients. Some motif variants were previously reported in synovial fluid and blood of reactive arthritis patients, suggesting common disease-initiation mechanisms. A TCR beta motif made up of several highly homologous amino acid variants appeared to be characteristic of blood from ankylosing spondylitis patients.

The sequence links TRBV5-1 to TRBJ2-2; TRBD2 is a possible D gene, resting on 6 matching bases. Sample: blood, either unsorted or a sorted T cell fraction (not recorded which). The sequence derives from a male donor with ankylosing spondylitis or in good health (not recorded which). The sequenced DNA is TGCGCCAGCAGGTTGAGGATACTAGCCATGGACACCGGGGAGCTGTTTTTT. Its translation reads: CASRLRILAMDTGELFF.